This TCR beta chain came from a study of CD8 T cells in Susac syndrome. Overall study context: When blood was collected, patients with Susac syndrome were therapy-naive, were taking corticosteroids, or were receiving intravenous immunoglobulin alone.

In blood CD8+ and CD4+ T cells, TCR beta underwent sequencing. Patients with Susac syndrome met the recently defined diagnostic criteria for definite or probable disease. The CDR3 totals 14 residues. The germline gives CDR1 PRHDT, CDR2 FYEKMQ (reference sequence). Trimming removed 5 bases from V and 3 bases from J, with 11 bases in between. Reverse transcription used roughly 0.5 to 1 ug RNA and random hexamers. TCRdb fed the immunoSEQ multiplex PCR reads into MiXCR, producing one record per CDR3 protein. Of 170,000 or so distinct CDR3 sequences detected, 90% to 97% appear once; the ten largest clones hold 0.1% to 0.15%.

Sequenced: CD4+ T cells from PBMCs. The source is a human donor with Susac syndrome. The V call is TRBV13, the J call TRBJ2-1, with unresolved D. CDR3 in amino acids: CASSRLTDYNEQFF. CDR3 nucleotide sequence: TGTGCCAGCAGCCGCCTTACAGACTACAATGAGCAGTTCTTC.